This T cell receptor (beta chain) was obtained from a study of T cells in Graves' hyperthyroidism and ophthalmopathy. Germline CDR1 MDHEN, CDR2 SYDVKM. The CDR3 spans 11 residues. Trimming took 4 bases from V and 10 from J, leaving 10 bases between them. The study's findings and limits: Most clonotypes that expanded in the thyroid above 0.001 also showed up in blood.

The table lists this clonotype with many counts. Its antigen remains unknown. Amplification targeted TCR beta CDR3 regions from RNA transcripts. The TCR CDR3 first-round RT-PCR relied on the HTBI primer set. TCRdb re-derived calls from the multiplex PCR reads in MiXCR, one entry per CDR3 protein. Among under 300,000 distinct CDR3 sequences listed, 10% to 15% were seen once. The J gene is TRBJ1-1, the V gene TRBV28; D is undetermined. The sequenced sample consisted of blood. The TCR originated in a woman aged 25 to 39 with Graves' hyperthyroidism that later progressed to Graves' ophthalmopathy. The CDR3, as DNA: TGTGCCAGCAGTTCCCCGGTCGGAGCTTTCTTT. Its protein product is CASSSPVGAFF.